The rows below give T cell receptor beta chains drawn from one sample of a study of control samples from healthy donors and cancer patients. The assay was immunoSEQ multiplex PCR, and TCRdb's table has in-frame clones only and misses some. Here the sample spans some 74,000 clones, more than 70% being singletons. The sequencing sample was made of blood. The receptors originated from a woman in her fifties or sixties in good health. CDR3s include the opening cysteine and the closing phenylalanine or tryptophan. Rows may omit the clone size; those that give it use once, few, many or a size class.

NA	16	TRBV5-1	CASSLASLAGANEQYF
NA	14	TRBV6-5	CASYRGDTTYEQYF
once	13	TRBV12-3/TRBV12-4	CASSPKRRNTQYF
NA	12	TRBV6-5	CATHRAGDEQFF
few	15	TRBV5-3	CARRRDGLRNSPLHF
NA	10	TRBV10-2	CATGWDEQFF
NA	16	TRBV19	CATKREKTGNKGEQFF
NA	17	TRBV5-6	CASSRLGEVDTYNEQFF
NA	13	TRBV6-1	CASRDRREEKLFF
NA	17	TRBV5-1	CASSLAGGLSGANVLTF
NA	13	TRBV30	CAWSPGPSVEAFF